This paragraph reports one T cell receptor (beta chain). Its target is unknown. Clones were sequenced by immunoSEQ multiplex PCR, and TCRdb holds only the in-frame ones, with some missing. The sample has some 92,000 clones, about 90% seen once. CDR1 is SGHVS and CDR2 is FQNEAQ in the germline V gene. The CDR3 covers 16 residues. V was pared by 5 bases and J by 1 base, with 8 bases of the junction left unmatched. The source of the sample is a study of T cell responses to AZD1222 COVID-19 vaccine. Study-level findings and limits: Dominant CD4 TCR responses targeted spike regions 160-218 and 743-854.

The clonotype originates from an adult in good health. This specimen consisted of peripheral blood, obtained on day 0 of AZD1222 vaccination. V is TRBV7-8 and J is TRBJ1-1; 9 positions agree with TRBD1. The CDR3 nucleotides are TGTGCCAGCAGCCGCCCGGGACAGGGACCGAACACTGAAGCTTTCTTT. Encoded protein: CASSRPGQGPNTEAFF. Combining the CDR3 with reference TRBV7-8 and TRBJ1-1 gives the whole variable domain GAGVSQSPRYKVAKRGQDVALRCDPISGHVSLFWYQQALGQGPEFLTYFQNEAQLDKSGLPSDRFFAERPEGSVSTLKIQRTQQEDSAVYLCASSRPGQGPNTEAFFGQGTRLTVV.